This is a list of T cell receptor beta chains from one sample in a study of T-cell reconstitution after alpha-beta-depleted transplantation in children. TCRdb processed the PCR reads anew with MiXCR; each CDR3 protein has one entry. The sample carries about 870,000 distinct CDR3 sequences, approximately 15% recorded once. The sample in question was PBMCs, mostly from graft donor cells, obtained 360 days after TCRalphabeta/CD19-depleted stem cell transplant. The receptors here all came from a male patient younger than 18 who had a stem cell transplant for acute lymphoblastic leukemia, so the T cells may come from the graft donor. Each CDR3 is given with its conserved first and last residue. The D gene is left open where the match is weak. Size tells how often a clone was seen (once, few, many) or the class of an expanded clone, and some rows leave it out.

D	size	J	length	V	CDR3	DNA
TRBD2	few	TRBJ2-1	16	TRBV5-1	CASSPRTSGPYNEQFF	TGCGCCAGCAGCCCACGGACTAGCGGACCCTACAATGAGCAGTTCTTC
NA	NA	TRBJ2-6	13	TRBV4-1	CASRPPGANVLTF	TGCGCCAGCAGGCCCCCTGGGGCCAACGTCCTGACTTTC
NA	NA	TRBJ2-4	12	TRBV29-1	CSVVGEWDIQYF	TGCAGCGTTGTTGGGGAGTGGGACATTCAGTACTTC
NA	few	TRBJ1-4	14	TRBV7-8	CASSWGLGYEKLFF	TGTGCCAGCAGCTGGGGACTGGGGTATGAAAAACTGTTTTTT
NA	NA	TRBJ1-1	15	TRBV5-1	CASSSLMGMNTEAFF	TGCGCCAGCAGCTCGCTGATGGGGATGAACACTGAAGCTTTCTTT
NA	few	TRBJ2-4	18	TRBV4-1	CASSQWLRERQAKNIQYF	TGCGCCAGCAGCCAGTGGTTAAGGGAGCGCCAAGCCAAAAACATTCAGTACTTC
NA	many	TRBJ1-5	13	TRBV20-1	CSAAADSNQPQHF	TGCAGTGCCGCGGCGGATAGCAATCAGCCCCAGCATTTT
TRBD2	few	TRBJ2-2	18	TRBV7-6	CASSSPGGGLALTGELFF	TGTGCCAGCAGCTCTCCCGGGGGAGGACTAGCTTTAACCGGGGAGCTGTTTTTT
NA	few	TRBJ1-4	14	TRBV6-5	CASSYFGGTEKLFF	TGTGCCAGCAGTTACTTCGGGGGAACTGAAAAACTGTTTTTT
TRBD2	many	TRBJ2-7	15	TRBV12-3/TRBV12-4	CASSLLTSGSHEQYF	TGTGCCAGCAGTCTCCTGACTAGCGGGAGTCACGAGCAGTACTTC
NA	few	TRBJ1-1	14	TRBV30	CAWSVGGVGTEAFF	TGTGCCTGGAGTGTAGGGGGAGTCGGCACTGAAGCTTTCTTT
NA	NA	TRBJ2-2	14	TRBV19	CASIPGLNTGELFF	TGTGCCAGTATCCCGGGCTTGAACACCGGGGAGCTGTTTTTT
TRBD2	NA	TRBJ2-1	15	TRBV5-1	CASSSGTRHPNEQFF	TGCGCCAGCAGCTCCGGGACTAGACACCCTAATGAGCAGTTCTTC
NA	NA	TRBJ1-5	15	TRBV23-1	CASSQSSERYQPQHF	TGCGCCAGCAGTCAATCCAGCGAAAGGTATCAGCCCCAGCATTTT
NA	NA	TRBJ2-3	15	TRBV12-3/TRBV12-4	CASSSSTRSTDTQYF	TGTGCCAGCAGTTCGTCGACTAGGAGCACAGATACGCAGTATTTT
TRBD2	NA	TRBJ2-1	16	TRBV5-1	CASSSIAGGVYNEQFF	TGCGCCAGCAGCTCAATAGCGGGAGGGGTGTACAATGAGCAGTTCTTC
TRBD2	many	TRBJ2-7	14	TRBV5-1	CASSLGRGSYEQYF	TGTGCCAGCAGCTTAGGGCGGGGGTCCTACGAGCAGTACTTC
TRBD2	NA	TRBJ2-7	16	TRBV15	CATSRVAASGSYEQYF	TGTGCCACCAGCAGAGTTGCGGCTAGCGGGTCCTACGAGCAGTACTTC
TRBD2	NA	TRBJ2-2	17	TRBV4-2	CASSQDQTSGINGELFF	TGTGCCAGCAGCCAAGATCAAACTAGCGGGATAAACGGGGAGCTGTTTTTT
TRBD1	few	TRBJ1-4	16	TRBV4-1	CASSQELTGIGEKLFF	TGCGCCAGCAGCCAAGAGTTGACAGGGATTGGGGAAAAACTGTTTTTT
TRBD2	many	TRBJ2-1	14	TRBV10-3	CAISPAGGYNEQFF	TGTGCCATCAGTCCAGCGGGAGGGTACAATGAGCAGTTCTTC
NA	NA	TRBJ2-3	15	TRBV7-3	CASSDGQNIRDTQYF	TGTGCCAGCAGCGACGGTCAGAACATTCGAGATACGCAGTATTTT
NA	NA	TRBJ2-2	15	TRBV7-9	CASNSFLGDTGELFF	TGTGCCAGCAACTCCTTTCTCGGAGACACCGGGGAGCTGTTTTTT
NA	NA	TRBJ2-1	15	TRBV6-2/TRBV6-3	CASSEQGLLGNEQFF	TGTGCCAGCAGCGAACAGGGCCTATTGGGCAATGAGCAGTTCTTC
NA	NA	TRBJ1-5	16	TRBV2	CASSPEGQLSNQPQHF	TGTGCCAGCAGTCCTGAAGGACAGCTATCTAATCAGCCCCAGCATTTT
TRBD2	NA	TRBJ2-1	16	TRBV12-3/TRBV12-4	CASSPGLAGWYNEQFF	TGTGCCAGCAGTCCGGGACTAGCGGGGTGGTACAATGAGCAGTTCTTC
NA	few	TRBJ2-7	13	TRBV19	CASSEGLGYEQYF	TGTGCCAGTAGTGAGGGGCTGGGTTACGAGCAGTACTTC
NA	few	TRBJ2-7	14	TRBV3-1	CASSQEKERDEQYF	TGTGCCAGCAGCCAAGAGAAGGAGAGGGACGAGCAGTACTTC
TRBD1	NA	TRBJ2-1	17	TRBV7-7	CASSSSVGTENYNEQFF	TGTGCCAGCAGCTCCTCTGTAGGGACAGAGAATTACAATGAGCAGTTCTTC
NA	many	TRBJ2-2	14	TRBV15	CATTPGLHTGELFF	TGTGCCACCACCCCGGGACTTCACACCGGGGAGCTGTTTTTT
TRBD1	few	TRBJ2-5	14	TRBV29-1	CSVAGQLIKETQYF	TGCAGCGTTGCGGGACAGCTGATTAAAGAGACCCAGTACTTC
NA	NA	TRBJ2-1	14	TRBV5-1	CASSLAQNYNEQFF	TGCGCCAGCAGCTTGGCACAGAACTACAATGAGCAGTTCTTC
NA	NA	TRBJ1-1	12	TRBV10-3	CAARGMNTEAFF	TGTGCCGCCCGGGGAATGAACACTGAAGCTTTCTTT
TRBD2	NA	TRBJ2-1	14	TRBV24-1	CATSGTSGINEQFF	TGTGCCACCAGTGGGACTAGCGGGATAAATGAGCAGTTCTTC
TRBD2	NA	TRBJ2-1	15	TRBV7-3	CASSLVGAGGNEQFF	TGTGCCAGCAGCTTGGTAGGAGCGGGAGGGAATGAGCAGTTCTTC
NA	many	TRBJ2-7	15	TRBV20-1	CSANSPSDTSYEQYF	TGCAGTGCTAATTCCCCGTCTGACACTTCCTACGAGCAGTACTTC
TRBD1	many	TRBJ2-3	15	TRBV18	CASSPPGQLTDTQYF	TGTGCCAGCTCACCTCCGGGACAGCTCACAGATACGCAGTATTTT
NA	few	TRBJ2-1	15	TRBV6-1	CASSRQENRYNEQFF	TGTGCCAGCAGCCGACAGGAGAACCGATACAATGAGCAGTTCTTC
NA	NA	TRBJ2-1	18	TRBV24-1	CATSDRRLDKSSYNEQFF	TGTGCCACCAGTGACCGTAGACTTGATAAAAGCTCCTACAATGAGCAGTTCTTC
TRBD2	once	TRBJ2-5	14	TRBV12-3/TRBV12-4	CASSLWRGMATQYF	TGTGCCAGCAGTTTGTGGCGGGGGATGGCGACCCAGTACTTC
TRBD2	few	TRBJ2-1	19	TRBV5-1	CASRGLAGVPLAHYNEQFF	TGCGCCAGCCGGGGTCTAGCGGGAGTTCCCCTCGCTCACTACAATGAGCAGTTCTTC
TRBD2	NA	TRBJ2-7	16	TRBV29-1	CSAGGLAGGLIYEQYF	TGCAGCGCCGGGGGACTAGCGGGAGGGTTAATCTACGAGCAGTACTTC
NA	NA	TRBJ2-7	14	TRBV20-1	CSASAAEFSYEQYF	TGCAGTGCTAGCGCAGCGGAGTTCTCCTACGAGCAGTACTTC
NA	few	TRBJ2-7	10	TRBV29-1	CSAGSSEQYF	TGCAGCGCCGGGAGTTCCGAGCAGTACTTC
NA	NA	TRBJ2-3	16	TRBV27	CASSLSIWGGPDTQYF	TGTGCCAGCAGTTTATCGATTTGGGGAGGTCCAGATACGCAGTATTTT
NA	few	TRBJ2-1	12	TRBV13	CASSLGRLAWGF	TGTGCCAGCAGCTTAGGCCGGCTAGCGTGGGGATTC
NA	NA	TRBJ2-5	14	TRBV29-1	CSVEKGLWPETQYF	TGCAGCGTTGAGAAGGGGCTGTGGCCGGAGACCCAGTACTTC
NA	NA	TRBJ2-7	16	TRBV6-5	CASSYSWRGPFYEQYF	TGTGCCAGCAGTTACTCCTGGCGGGGACCCTTCTACGAGCAGTACTTC
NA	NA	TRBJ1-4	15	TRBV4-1	CASSPLEGGDEKLFF	TGCGCCAGCAGCCCTCTGGAGGGTGGCGATGAAAAACTGTTTTTT
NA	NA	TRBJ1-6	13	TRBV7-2	CASSSAGRSPLHF	TGTGCCAGCAGCTCCGCTGGCCGGTCACCCCTCCACTTT
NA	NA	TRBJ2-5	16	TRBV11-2	CASSLVVGPKGETQYF	TGTGCCAGCAGCTTAGTAGTGGGACCGAAGGGAGAGACCCAGTACTTC
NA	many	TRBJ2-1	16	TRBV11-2	CASSPRHASSYNEQFF	TGTGCCAGCAGTCCCAGACATGCGAGCTCCTACAATGAGCAGTTCTTC
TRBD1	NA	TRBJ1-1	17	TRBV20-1	CSARVQGAFSRNTEAFF	TGCAGTGCTAGAGTACAGGGGGCCTTCAGTCGGAACACTGAAGCTTTCTTT
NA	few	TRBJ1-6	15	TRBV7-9	CASSPTGFSNSPLHF	TGTGCCAGCAGTCCGACAGGCTTTTCCAATTCACCCCTCCACTTT
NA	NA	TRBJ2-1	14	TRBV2	CASSWTFWENEQFF	TGTGCCAGCAGTTGGACCTTCTGGGAAAATGAGCAGTTCTTC
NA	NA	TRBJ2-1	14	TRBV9	CASSVGGPYNEQFF	TGTGCCAGCAGCGTAGGAGGACCTTACAATGAGCAGTTCTTC
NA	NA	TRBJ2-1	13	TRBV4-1	CASTRGAGDEQFF	TGCGCCAGCACACGGGGAGCTGGCGATGAGCAGTTCTTC
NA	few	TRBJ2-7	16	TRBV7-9	CASSPTWTAMDYEQYF	TGTGCCAGCAGCCCAACATGGACGGCGATGGACTACGAGCAGTACTTC